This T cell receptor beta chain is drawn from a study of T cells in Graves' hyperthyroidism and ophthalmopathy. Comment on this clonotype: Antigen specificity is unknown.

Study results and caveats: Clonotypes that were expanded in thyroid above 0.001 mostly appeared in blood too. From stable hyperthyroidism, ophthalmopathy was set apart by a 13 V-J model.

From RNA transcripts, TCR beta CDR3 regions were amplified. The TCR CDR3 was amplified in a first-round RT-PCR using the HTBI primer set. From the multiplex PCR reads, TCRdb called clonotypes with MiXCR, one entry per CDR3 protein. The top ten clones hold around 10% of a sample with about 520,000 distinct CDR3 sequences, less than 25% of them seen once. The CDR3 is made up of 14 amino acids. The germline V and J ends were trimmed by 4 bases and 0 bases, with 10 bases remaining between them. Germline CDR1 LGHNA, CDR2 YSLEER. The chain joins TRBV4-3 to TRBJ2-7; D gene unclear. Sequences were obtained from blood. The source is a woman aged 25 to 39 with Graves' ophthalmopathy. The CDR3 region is CASSPSPHSYEQYF. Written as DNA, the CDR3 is TGCGCCAGCAGCCCATCTCCTCACTCCTACGAGCAGTACTTC.